One T cell receptor (beta chain) is described in this entry. Its binding antigen is unknown. The sample holds no much larger clone one base away, and base qualities are not on file. Patients with a history of autoimmune disease or receiving systemic immunosuppression were excluded from the trial. Peripheral blood for TCR sequencing was collected from all dose cohorts at baseline, on cycle 4 day 1, and on cycle 7 day 1. The samples were drawn from a first-in-human, open-label, multicenter phase I dose-escalation trial of ivuxolimab. Adults with locally advanced or metastatic melanoma, renal cell, hepatocellular, or head and neck squamous cell carcinoma were enrolled in the trial. Before TCR sequencing, CD4+ T cells and CD8+ T cells from peripheral blood were sorted into separate populations. The source of the sample is a study of OX40 agonist ivuxolimab in advanced cancers. Looking at the study overall: Ivuxolimab was a fully human IgG2 agonistic monoclonal antibody targeting the costimulatory receptor OX40 (CD134). Peripheral TCRbeta sequencing was intended to test whether TCR sequence diversity was altered and clonal T-cell expansion was caused by ivuxolimab. The monotherapy dose-escalation portion (N of about 57 patients) of the phase I ivuxolimab trial is reported in the paper. Of the approximately 50 dose-escalation patients, hepatocellular carcinoma was present in roughly 19, melanoma in roughly 15, renal cell carcinoma in 9 and head and neck cancer in 9. Patients were allowed to have had prior anti-PD-1, anti-PD-L1 or anti-CTLA-4 therapy, and around 40% of the dose-escalation patients had previously received checkpoint inhibitors. Partial responses occurred in three dose-escalation patients: two with cutaneous melanoma and one with hepatocellular carcinoma. Intravenous ivuxolimab was administered to patients every 2 weeks at six dose levels: 0.01, 0.1, 0.3, 1.5, 3 and 10 mg/kg. In the dose-escalation cohort, roughly 80% of patients were male, and the mean age was approximately 55 years, with a range of roughly 23 to 85.

After removal of 2 bases from V and 4 bases from J, the junction retains 9 bases not matched to a gene. The CDR3 contains 15 residues, cysteine and phenylalanine counted. Left in the record is the CDR3 DNA by itself, 45 bases read in frame from the first base. CDR1 and CDR2, looked up from the germline V gene (reference sequence), are GTSNPN and SVGIG. For sequencing of the TCRbeta CDR3 region, genomic DNA was extracted from the sorted cells. TCRbeta CDR3 regions were sequenced using the immunoSEQ Assay. The immuneACCESS repertoire file appears here via TCRdb, limited to in-frame rearrangements. These files lack a portion of the clones; in checked studies, under half of the deficit traces to unresolved V genes, and the cause of the others is not known. The sample table lists about 82,000 clones, around 90% of them with a count of one. The ten largest clones represent about 0.7% of the sample. Summary of the overall study and its limitations: Low levels of normalized T-cell clonal expansion were also shown by some nonresponding patients. The antigen specificity of the clonally expanded peripheral T cells was not determined. After ivuxolimab, CD8+ T cells had more expanded clones than CD4+ T cells on average. Clonal expansion of both CD4+ and CD8+ blood T cells was observed from baseline to week 6 at doses 0.1 to 3.0 mg/kg. In partial responders in the 0.1-3.0 mg/kg groups, normalized peripheral clonal expansion was found to be among the lowest, especially among CD8+ T cells.

The rearrangement joined TRBV30 to TRBJ1-1; 8 bases in the junction line up with TRBD1. The TCR was taken from an adult with an advanced solid tumor such as melanoma, head and neck, liver or kidney cancer. The source material was CD4+ or CD8+ T cells sorted from blood, sampled in a trial of the OX40 agonist ivuxolimab. The DNA is as follows: TGTGCCTGGAGTAACTCCGGGACAGGTATCACTGAAGCTTTCTTT. This codes for CAWSNSGTGITEAFF.